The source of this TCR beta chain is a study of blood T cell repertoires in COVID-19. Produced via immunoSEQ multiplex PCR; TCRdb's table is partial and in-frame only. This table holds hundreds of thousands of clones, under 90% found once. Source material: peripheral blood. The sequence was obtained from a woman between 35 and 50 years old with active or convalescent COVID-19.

DNA of the CDR3: TGTGCCAGCAGTGAAGGGGGGGACCCATACAATGAGCAGTTCTTC. It encodes CASSEGGDPYNEQFF. The genes are TRBV2 and TRBJ2-1, with D possibly TRBD2 on 6 matching bases. The CDR3 sequence is 15 residues long. The germline gives CDR1 SNHLY, CDR2 FYNNEI. The V end was cut by 1 base, the J end by 4 bases, with 11 bases between.